This entry lists 32 T cell receptor beta chains sequenced from one sample in a study of T cell changes during pregnancy in multiple sclerosis. Clones were read by immunoSEQ multiplex PCR, and TCRdb kept only the in-frame ones, dropping some. This table holds over 90,000 clones, 92% found once. Specimen: peripheral blood, collected after pregnancy. Receptors were obtained from a female donor with multiple sclerosis, enrolled in a pregnancy study.

The rearrangement joins TRBV29-1 to TRBJ1-2; the D gene is possibly TRBD1 (5 bases). Trimming took off 7 bases at V and 7 bases at J, with 13 bases between the two ends. Germline V gene data show CDR1 as SQVTM and CDR2 as ANQGSEA. The length of the CDR3 is 11 residues. CDR3 nucleotides: TGCAGCGCTTCAGGGTCTGGTGGCTACACCTTC. It yields the protein CSASGSGGYTF. Variable domain in full (rest from reference TRBV29-1 and TRBJ1-2): SAVISQKPSRDICQRGTSLTIQCQVDSQVTMMFWYRQQPGQSLTLIATANQGSEATYESGFVIDKFPISRPNLTFSTLTVSNMSPEDSSIYLCSASGSGGYTFGSGTRLTVV.

The genes are TRBV5-1 and TRBJ1-3; 7 nucleotides agree with TRBD1. This CDR3 has 15 amino acids. Germline V gene sequence: CDR1 SGHRS, CDR2 YFSETQ. After removal of 1 base from V and 0 bases from J, the junction contained 1 base not matched to a gene. The chain's CDR3 is CASSLPGGSGNTIYF. For the CDR3, the DNA is TGCGCCAGCAGCTTGCCAGGGGGCTCTGGAAACACCATATATTTT.

In nucleotides, the CDR3 is TGTGCCAGCAGCTTGCGGGGGCCGGATGAGCAGTTCTTC. Amino acid sequence: CASSLRGPDEQFF. The genes are TRBV7-6 and TRBJ2-1; a possible D gene is TRBD2 (7 bases). CDR1 SGHVS and CDR2 FNYEAQ come from the germline V gene. Trimming stripped 3 bases from V and 8 bases from J, with 11 bases between. The CDR3 totals 13 residues.

The chain is built from TRBV9 and TRBJ1-2; the D is unclear. The CDR3 contains 12 residues. V lost 0 bases and J lost 5, with 5 bases in between. The V gene's germline CDR1 is SGDLS and CDR2 YYNGEE. DNA for the CDR3: TGTGCCAGCAGCGTAGGGCCTTATGGCTACACCTTC. This translates into CASSVGPYGYTF.

This clone was recorded once. The chain joins TRBV18 to TRBJ2-5; D not resolved. With 2 bases removed from V and 5 bases from J, the gap between germline ends came to 9 bases. The germline V gene encodes CDR1 KGHSH and CDR2 LQKENI. The CDR3 extends over 13 amino acids. This CDR3 reads CASSPLRLETQYF. In DNA form, the CDR3 reads TGTGCCAGCTCACCATTGCGGCTGGAGACCCAGTACTTC.

This chain links TRBV9 with TRBJ2-7; TRBD1 is a possible D gene (6 bases). Per germline, CDR1 SGDLS and CDR2 YYNGEE. V lost 1 base and J 2 bases, leaving 10 bases between the germline ends. The CDR3 covers 14 residues. In nucleotides, the CDR3 is TGTGCCAGCAGCGTACAACAGGGACCCTACGAGCAGTACTTC. It translates to CASSVQQGPYEQYF.

The J gene is TRBJ1-5, the V gene TRBV4-1, with unresolved D. Trimming cost V 1 base and J 6 bases, with 16 bases left between them. The CDR3 extends over 16 amino acids. CDR1 is MGHRA, CDR2 YSYEKL, per germline. CDR3 region: CASSQVGGRPFQPQHF. The CDR3 DNA sequence: TGCGCCAGCAGCCAAGTGGGAGGACGGCCTTTTCAGCCCCAGCATTTT.

This chain uses TRBV5-4 with TRBJ1-1; D may be TRBD1 (6 bases). Trimming stripped 5 bases from V and 6 bases from J, with 14 bases between. The CDR3 is 13 residues long. Germline CDR1 is SGHNT and CDR2 is YYREEE (reference sequence). The CDR3, as DNA: TGTGCCAGCAGTCAGAAGGGGGGGTCTGAAGCTTTCTTT. It is translated as CASSQKGGSEAFF.

The chain uses TRBV5-1 and TRBJ2-3, with a tentative D call TRBD2 (6 bases). The CDR3 totals 16 residues. Germline CDR1 reads SGHRS; CDR2 reads YFSETQ. The V end was cut by 0 bases, the J end by 0 bases, with 11 bases between. CDR3 coding DNA: TGCGCCAGCAGCTTGGAAGGCGGGACTAGCACAGATACGCAGTATTTT. This gives the protein CASSLEGGTSTDTQYF. The entire variable domain, with the rest obtained from reference TRBV5-1 and TRBJ2-3, is as follows: KAGVTQTPRYLIKTRGQQVTLSCSPISGHRSVSWYQQTPGQGLQFLFEYFSETQRNKGNFPGRFSGRQFSNSRSEMNVSTLELGDSALYLCASSLEGGTSTDTQYFGPGTRLTVL.

The chain combines TRBV7-3 with TRBJ2-2, with 8 bases matching TRBD2. The CDR3 sequence is 14 residues long. Germline V gene data show CDR1 as SGHTA and CDR2 as FQGTGA. V was clipped by 5 bases and J by 6 bases; unmatched bases: 5. CDR3 in amino acids: CASSGTSLAGELFF. The CDR3 DNA follows: TGTGCCAGCAGCGGGACTAGTCTTGCCGGGGAGCTGTTTTTT. Based on the CDR3 plus reference TRBV7-3 and TRBJ2-2, the full variable domain is GAGVSQTPSNKVTEKGKYVELRCDPISGHTALYWYRQSLGQGPEFLIYFQGTGAADDSGLPNDRFFAVRPEGSVSTLKIQRTERGDSAVYLCASSGTSLAGELFFGEGSRLTVL.

CDR3 bases: TGCAGCGTTGAAGACAGATCCTATGGCTACACCTTC. Residues: CSVEDRSYGYTF. The V and J genes are TRBV29-1 and TRBJ1-2; D not certain. The CDR3 totals 12 residues. V was pared by 0 bases and J by 4 bases, with 6 bases between. Looked up from germline, CDR1 is SQVTM and CDR2 is ANQGSEA.

The V call is TRBV19, the J call TRBJ1-4; 7 bases line up with TRBD1. Germline assignment: CDR1 LNHDA and CDR2 SQIVND (reference sequence). CDR3 length: 15 residues. V shed 10 bases and J 4 bases; nucleotides not matched to a gene: 12. The CDR3 DNA reads as TGTGCCAACTTACCGGGACAGAGAGTTAATGAAAAACTGTTTTTT. This gives the protein CANLPGQRVNEKLFF.

This sequence joins TRBV7-3 and TRBJ2-1, with 7 nucleotides matching TRBD2. From germline, CDR1 is SGHTA and CDR2 FQGTGA. The CDR3 is made up of 16 amino acids. Trimming cost V 5 bases and J 1 base; bases outside gene matches: 8. As DNA, the CDR3 is TGTGCCAGCAGCCGGACCGGGGGGTGGTCCTACAATGAGCAGTTCTTC. Residues: CASSRTGGWSYNEQFF.

The rearrangement joins TRBV6-5 to TRBJ2-7; D is perhaps TRBD2 (7 bases). CDR1 is MNHEY and CDR2 is SVGAGI in the germline V gene. The V end lost 7 bases, the J end lost 6 bases, and 10 bases lay between the germline ends. This CDR3 spans 11 amino acids. CDR3 protein: CASKGGSEQYF. CDR3 nucleotide sequence: TGTGCCAGCAAGGGGGGGAGCGAGCAGTACTTC.

The chain joins TRBV29-1 to TRBJ1-2; TRBD1 might be the D (5 bases). Germline V gives CDR1 SQVTM, CDR2 ANQGSEA. This CDR3 comprises 12 residues. Trimming took off 7 bases at V and 2 bases at J, with 11 bases between the two ends. CDR3 residues: CSAAGTNYGYTF. Written as DNA, the CDR3 is TGCAGCGCTGCGGGGACCAACTATGGCTACACCTTC.

The chain is built from TRBV7-9 and TRBJ1-1; D perhaps matches TRBD1 (5 bases). This CDR3 region has 16 residues. Germline V gene data show CDR1 as SEHNR and CDR2 as FQNEAQ (reference sequence). V was trimmed by 1 base and J by 3 bases, leaving 15 bases between them. CDR3 in amino acids: CASSLVLRGRDTEAFF. The CDR3 coding sequence is TGTGCCAGCAGCTTAGTCCTGCGGGGGAGAGACACTGAAGCTTTCTTT. Complete variable domain (other parts from reference TRBV7-9 and TRBJ1-1): DTGVSQNPRHKITKRGQNVTFRCDPISEHNRLYWYRQTLGQGPEFLTYFQNEAQLEKSRLLSDRFSAERPKGSFSTLEIQRTEQGDSAMYLCASSLVLRGRDTEAFFGQGTRLTVV.

The chain has TRBV19 and TRBJ2-2, with 8 bases identical to TRBD1. Germline V gene sequence: CDR1 LNHDA, CDR2 SQIVND (reference sequence). V was clipped by 2 bases and J by 0 bases; unmatched bases: 14. The CDR3 loop spans 20 amino acids. CDR3: CASSIFGRPGTGPNTGELFF. CDR3 nucleotide sequence: TGTGCCAGTAGTATATTCGGCCGACCCGGGACAGGCCCGAACACCGGGGAGCTGTTTTTT.

This chain joins TRBV5-4 and TRBJ2-1, with D possibly being TRBD1 (6 bases). Per germline, CDR1 SGHNT and CDR2 YYREEE (reference sequence). CDR3 length: 16 residues. V was clipped by 3 bases and J by 7 bases, with 20 bases between them. The CDR3 sequence is CASSSFDRITGNEQFF. The CDR3 coding sequence is TGTGCCAGCAGCTCCTTTGACAGGATTACGGGGAATGAGCAGTTCTTC.

Only one count was recorded for this clone. The rearrangement joins TRBV29-1 to TRBJ1-1; possible D gene TRBD1, 5 bases. V was cut by 6 bases and J by 4 bases, with 15 bases left in between. Germline loops: CDR1 SQVTM, CDR2 ANQGSEA. This CDR3 spans 13 amino acids. The CDR3 is CSVCRREGTEAFF. The CDR3 nucleotides read TGCAGCGTCTGCCGCAGGGAGGGCACTGAAGCTTTCTTT. Full variable domain (missing parts from reference TRBV29-1 and TRBJ1-1): SAVISQKPSRDICQRGTSLTIQCQVDSQVTMMFWYRQQPGQSLTLIATANQGSEATYESGFVIDKFPISRPNLTFSTLTVSNMSPEDSSIYLCSVCRREGTEAFFGQGTRLTVV.

The genes are TRBV14 and TRBJ2-3; D remains unclear. Germline lookup yields CDR1 SGHDN and CDR2 FVKESK. The V end lost 1 base, the J end lost 7 bases, and 15 bases lay between the germline ends. This CDR3 comprises 15 residues. The CDR3 DNA is TGTGCCAGCAGCCAAGTTCGGGTTGGTGCCAATACGCAGTATTTT. Its protein is CASSQVRVGANTQYF.

The V call is TRBV6-5, the J call TRBJ1-2; D not resolved. The CDR3 contains 13 residues. From germline, CDR1 is MNHEY and CDR2 SVGAGI. V lost 7 bases and J 0 bases, leaving 9 bases between the germline ends. The DNA for the CDR3 is TGTGCCAGCACCATACACCCTAACTATGGCTACACCTTC. The encoded protein is CASTIHPNYGYTF.

The V call is TRBV10-3, the J call TRBJ2-7; no definite D call. This CDR3 comprises 15 residues. The V end was cut by 5 bases, the J end by 5 bases, with 19 bases between. The V gene's germline CDR1 is ENHRY and CDR2 SYGVKD. The CDR3 bases are TGTGCCATCAGTCCCGGGTCCAGCCTAGGCCACGAGCAGTACTTC. Amino acids: CAISPGSSLGHEQYF.

The J gene is TRBJ2-2, the V gene TRBV28; possibly TRBD2 for D (5 bases). The CDR3 spans 13 residues. Deletions cut 7 bases from V and 0 bases from J, with 6 bases between. Per the germline V gene, CDR1 is MDHEN and CDR2 is SYDVKM. The CDR3 here is CASIGTNTGELFF. As DNA, the CDR3 is TGTGCCAGCATCGGGACGAACACCGGGGAGCTGTTTTTT.

The rearrangement uses TRBV15 and TRBJ1-6, with 8 bases lining up with TRBD1. Germline trimming cut 3 bases from V and 9 bases from J; bases unmatched to any gene: 7. CDR3 length equals 15 residues. Germline values: CDR1 LNHNV, CDR2 YYDKDF (reference sequence). This chain's CDR3 is CATSSVDRAVSPLHF. The CDR3 region has the DNA TGTGCCACCAGCAGTGTGGACAGGGCGGTTTCACCCCTCCACTTT.

V and J are TRBV2 and TRBJ2-5, with 11 bases identical to TRBD2. The V segment lost 7 bases and the J segment 5 bases; nucleotides outside the gene matches: 12. The V gene's germline CDR1 is SNHLY and CDR2 FYNNEI. This CDR3 is built from 16 residues. DNA of the CDR3: TGTGCCAGCAACCCGGGTAGCGGGGGGGCCGGGGAGACCCAGTACTTC. This codes for CASNPGSGGAGETQYF.

The CDR3 sequence is CASSSREPLPQYF. CDR3 nucleotide sequence: TGTGCCAGCAGTTCGCGGGAGCCTTTACCCCAGTACTTC. The genes are TRBV28 and TRBJ2-5, with 7 bases aligning to TRBD2. CDR1 MDHEN and CDR2 SYDVKM come from the germline V gene. After removal of 4 bases from V and 9 bases from J, the junction contained 8 bases not matched to a gene. The CDR3 loop spans 13 amino acids.

V usage is TRBV29-1 and J usage is TRBJ2-5; the match to TRBD2 covers 11 bases. Germline V gene data show CDR1 as SQVTM and CDR2 as ANQGSEA. The CDR3 length is 14 residues. The trim removed 6 bases at V and 2 bases at J, leaving 5 bases unmatched. The CDR3 nucleotides are TGCAGCGTCGCTAGCGGGGGGCGACAAGAGACCCAGTACTTC. Its protein product is CSVASGGRQETQYF.

The chain couples TRBV18 to TRBJ1-2; 8 bases match TRBD1. The CDR3 is 14 amino acids. Germline V gives CDR1 KGHSH, CDR2 LQKENI. V trimming: 3 bases; J trimming: 8 bases; junction bases outside the gene matches: 8. CDR3: CASSPTGEIDGYTF. CDR3 bases: TGTGCCAGCTCACCGACAGGGGAGATAGACGGCTACACCTTC.

CDR3: CASSTKPPRQGMAGGYTF. As DNA, the CDR3 is TGTGCCAGTAGTACAAAACCTCCCAGACAGGGGATGGCTGGTGGCTACACCTTC. The genes are TRBV19 and TRBJ1-2, with 8 bases identical to TRBD1. CDR1 is LNHDA, CDR2 SQIVND, per germline (reference sequence). V lost 4 bases and J lost 7; bases outside the gene matches: 20. This CDR3 has 18 amino acids.

CDR3 amino acids: CASSPLGAHEQYF. The DNA of the CDR3 is TGTGCCAGCTCACCCCTGGGGGCTCACGAGCAGTACTTC. This rearrangement joins TRBV18 to TRBJ2-7; tentative D call: TRBD1 (6 bases). V was shortened by 3 bases and J by 5 bases, with 11 bases between the two germline ends. Looked up from germline, CDR1 is KGHSH and CDR2 is LQKENI. This CDR3 region has 13 residues.

This chain links TRBV28 with TRBJ2-7; perhaps TRBD1 as D (6 bases). This CDR3 spans 15 amino acids. Germline V gene data show CDR1 as MDHEN and CDR2 as SYDVKM. The V gene lost 7 bases and the J gene lost 3 bases, with 19 bases spanning the gap. CDR3 residues: CASIRSPGQNYEQYF. The CDR3 DNA reads as TGTGCCAGCATCAGAAGTCCGGGACAAAACTACGAGCAGTACTTC.

V usage is TRBV6-5 and J usage is TRBJ2-2, with 10 bases that match TRBD2. The V gene end was trimmed by 4 bases and the J gene end by 7 bases; junction bases not matched to a gene: 9. CDR3 size: 16 residues. Per germline, CDR1 MNHEY and CDR2 SVGAGI. The CDR3 sequence is CASSLLAGRNGGELFF. For the CDR3, the DNA is TGTGCCAGCAGTTTACTAGCGGGAAGAAATGGCGGGGAGCTGTTTTTT.